This T cell receptor (beta chain) was retrieved from a study of T cells after yellow fever vaccination. Many counts were recorded for this clonotype. TCRdb reprocessed the 5' RACE reads with MiXCR, giving one entry per CDR3 protein. This table has hundreds of thousands of distinct CDR3 sequences, 18% appearing once. Germline V lookup: CDR1 DFQATT, CDR2 SNEGSKA (reference sequence). V was clipped by 2 bases and J by 3 bases, with 13 bases between them. The CDR3 runs 14 residues. Specimen: PBMCs, collected before the yellow fever booster vaccination. The genes are TRBV20-1 and TRBJ2-5, with D tentatively TRBD1 or TRBD2 (6 bases each). The sequence was obtained from a man aged 18 to 29 who received the YFV17D yellow fever vaccine. CDR3 sequence (DNA): TGCAGTGCTAGATCCTGGGGGGCAGAAGAGACCCAGTACTTC. Encoded protein: CSARSWGAEETQYF.